This T cell receptor beta chain was found in a study of T cell responses to AZD1222 COVID-19 vaccine. TCRdb keeps only in-frame clones here, not all; method: immunoSEQ multiplex PCR. The sample carries 140,000 to 150,000 clones, roughly nine tenths recorded once. Findings and limits, study-wide: Spike-spanning, vaccine-associated CD4 TCRs were dominant at 160-218 and 743-854. Clonal diversity may have been underestimated in mostly white British donors. Reportedly, nearly half the spike-specific TCRs target unmutated variant regions. Spike-specific TCRs gained breadth and depth after people received two AZD1222 doses.

To note about this clone: What it binds is unknown.

Germline values: CDR1 MNHEY, CDR2 SVGEGT. The V gene lost 6 bases and the J gene lost 2 bases, with 10 bases spanning the gap. This CDR3 has 14 amino acids. The source material was peripheral blood, sampled on day 0 of AZD1222 vaccination. This sequence joins TRBV6-2 or TRBV6-3 and TRBJ2-2, with D unclear. This sequence originates from an adult in good health. CDR3 amino acids: CASSILGNTGELFF. The CDR3 DNA is TGTGCCAGCAGCATCCTCGGCAACACCGGGGAGCTGTTTTTT.